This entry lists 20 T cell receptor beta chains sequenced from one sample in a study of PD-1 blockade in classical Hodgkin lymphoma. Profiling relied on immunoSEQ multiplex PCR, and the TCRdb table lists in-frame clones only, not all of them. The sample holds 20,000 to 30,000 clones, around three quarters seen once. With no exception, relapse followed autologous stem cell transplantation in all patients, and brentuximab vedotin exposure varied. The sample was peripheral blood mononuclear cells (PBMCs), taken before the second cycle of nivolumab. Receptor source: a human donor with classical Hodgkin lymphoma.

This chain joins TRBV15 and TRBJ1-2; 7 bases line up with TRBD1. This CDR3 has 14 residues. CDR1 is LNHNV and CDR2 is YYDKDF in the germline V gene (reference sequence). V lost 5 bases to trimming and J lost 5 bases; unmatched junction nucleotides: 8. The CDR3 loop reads CATSLDRAAYGYTF. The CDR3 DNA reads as TGTGCCACCAGCCTAGACAGGGCCGCTTATGGCTACACCTTC.

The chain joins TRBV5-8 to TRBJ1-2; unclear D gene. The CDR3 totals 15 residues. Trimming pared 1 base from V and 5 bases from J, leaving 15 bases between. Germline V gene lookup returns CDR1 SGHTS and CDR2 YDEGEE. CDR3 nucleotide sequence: TGTGCCAGCAGCTTGAGTGGTTGGGCCTGGTATGGCTACACCTTC. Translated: CASSLSGWAWYGYTF.

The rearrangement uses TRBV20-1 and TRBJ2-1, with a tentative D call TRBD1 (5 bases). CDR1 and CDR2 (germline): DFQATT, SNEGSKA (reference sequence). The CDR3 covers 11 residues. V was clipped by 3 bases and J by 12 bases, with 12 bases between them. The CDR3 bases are TGCAGTGCTAGTGATACAACAGGGCAGTTCTTC. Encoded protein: CSASDTTGQFF.

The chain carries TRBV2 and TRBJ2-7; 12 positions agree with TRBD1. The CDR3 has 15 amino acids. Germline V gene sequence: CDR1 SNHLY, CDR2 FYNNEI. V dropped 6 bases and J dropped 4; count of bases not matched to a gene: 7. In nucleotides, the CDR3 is TGTGCCAGCAGCCCCCGGGACAGGGGGCGATACGAGCAGTACTTC. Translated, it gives CASSPRDRGRYEQYF.

This chain's CDR3 is CASSYYQGGETQYF. The CDR3 region has the DNA TGTGCCAGCAGTTACTATCAGGGAGGTGAGACCCAGTACTTC. J is TRBJ2-5 and V is TRBV6-5, with D maybe TRBD2 (6 bases). CDR1 is MNHEY, CDR2 SVGAGI, per germline. Trimming took 1 base from V and 5 from J, leaving 11 bases between them. This CDR3 spans 14 amino acids.

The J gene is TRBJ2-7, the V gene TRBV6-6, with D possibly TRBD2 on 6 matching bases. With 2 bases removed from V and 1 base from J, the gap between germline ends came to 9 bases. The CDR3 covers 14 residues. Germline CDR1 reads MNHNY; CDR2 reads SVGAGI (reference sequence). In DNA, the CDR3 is TGTGCCAGCAGTTACAGGGAGGAATCCTACGAGCAGTACTTC. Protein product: CASSYREESYEQYF.

DNA for the CDR3: TGTGCCAGTAGAAGACAGGGAGGTCAGCCCCAGCATTTT. This sequence encodes CASRRQGGQPQHF. The V gene is TRBV19, the J gene TRBJ1-5; 7 nucleotides match TRBD1. Germline V gene sequence: CDR1 LNHDA, CDR2 SQIVND (reference sequence). The CDR3 has 13 residues. V was pared by 6 bases and J by 6 bases, with 5 bases of the junction left unmatched.

This CDR3 reads CASSATGTGFSYGYTF. The CDR3 DNA reads as TGTGCCAGCAGTGCAACCGGGACAGGCTTTAGCTATGGCTACACCTTC. The V gene is TRBV25-1, the J gene TRBJ1-2; 8 bases fit TRBD1. Germline loops: CDR1 MGHDK, CDR2 SYGVNS. V was clipped by 4 bases and J by 4 bases; unmatched bases: 11. The CDR3 covers 16 residues.

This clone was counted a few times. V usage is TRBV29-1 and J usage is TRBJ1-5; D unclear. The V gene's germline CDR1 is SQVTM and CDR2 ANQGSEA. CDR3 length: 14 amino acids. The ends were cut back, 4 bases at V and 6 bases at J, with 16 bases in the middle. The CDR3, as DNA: TGCAGCGTTGGTCTGGTTTTTGGGTTTCAGCCCCAGCATTTT. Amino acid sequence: CSVGLVFGFQPQHF. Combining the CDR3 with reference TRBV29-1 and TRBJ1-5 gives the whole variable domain SAVISQKPSRDICQRGTSLTIQCQVDSQVTMMFWYRQQPGQSLTLIATANQGSEATYESGFVIDKFPISRPNLTFSTLTVSNMSPEDSSIYLCSVGLVFGFQPQHFGDGTRLSIL.

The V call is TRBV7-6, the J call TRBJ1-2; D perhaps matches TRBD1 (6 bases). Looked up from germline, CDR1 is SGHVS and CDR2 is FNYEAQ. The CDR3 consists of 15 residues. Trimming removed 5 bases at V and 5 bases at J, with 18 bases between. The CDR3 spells CASSRTSGARYGYTF. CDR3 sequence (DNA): TGTGCCAGCAGCCGGACCTCAGGGGCGCGTTATGGCTACACCTTC.

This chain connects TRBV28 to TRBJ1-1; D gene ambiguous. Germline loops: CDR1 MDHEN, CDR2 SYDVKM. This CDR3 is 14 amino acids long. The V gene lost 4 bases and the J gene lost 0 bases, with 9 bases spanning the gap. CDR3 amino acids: CASSSSGLNTEAFF. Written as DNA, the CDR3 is TGTGCCAGCAGTTCCTCGGGGTTGAACACTGAAGCTTTCTTT.

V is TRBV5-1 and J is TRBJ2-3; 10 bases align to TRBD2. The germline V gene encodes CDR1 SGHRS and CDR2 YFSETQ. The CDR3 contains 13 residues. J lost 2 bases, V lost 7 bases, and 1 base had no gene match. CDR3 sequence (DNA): TGCGCCAGCGGGACTAGCGACACAGATACGCAGTATTTT. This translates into CASGTSDTDTQYF.

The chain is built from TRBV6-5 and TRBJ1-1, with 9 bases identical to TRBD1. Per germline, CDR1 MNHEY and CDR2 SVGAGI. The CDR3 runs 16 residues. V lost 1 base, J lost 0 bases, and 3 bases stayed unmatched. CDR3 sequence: CASSYLGQGMNTEAFF. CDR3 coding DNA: TGTGCCAGCAGTTACTTGGGACAGGGCATGAACACTGAAGCTTTCTTT.

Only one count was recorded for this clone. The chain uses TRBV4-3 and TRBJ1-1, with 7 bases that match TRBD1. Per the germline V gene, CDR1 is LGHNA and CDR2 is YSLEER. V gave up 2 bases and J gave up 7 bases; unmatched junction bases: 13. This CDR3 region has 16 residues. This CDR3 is CASSQSYRGSLNEAFF. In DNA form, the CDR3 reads TGCGCCAGCAGCCAATCTTACAGGGGAAGTTTGAATGAAGCTTTCTTT.

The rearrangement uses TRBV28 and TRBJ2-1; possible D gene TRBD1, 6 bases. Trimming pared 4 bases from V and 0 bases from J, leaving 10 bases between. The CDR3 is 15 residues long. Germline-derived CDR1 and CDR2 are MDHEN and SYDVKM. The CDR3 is CASSSLGGSYNEQFF. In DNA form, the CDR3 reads TGTGCCAGCAGTTCCCTAGGGGGCTCCTACAATGAGCAGTTCTTC.

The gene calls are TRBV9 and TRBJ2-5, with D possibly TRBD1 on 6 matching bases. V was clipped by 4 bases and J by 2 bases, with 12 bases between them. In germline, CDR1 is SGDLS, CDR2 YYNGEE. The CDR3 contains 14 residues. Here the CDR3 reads CASSPQGNQETQYF. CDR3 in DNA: TGTGCCAGCAGCCCCCAGGGGAATCAAGAGACCCAGTACTTC.

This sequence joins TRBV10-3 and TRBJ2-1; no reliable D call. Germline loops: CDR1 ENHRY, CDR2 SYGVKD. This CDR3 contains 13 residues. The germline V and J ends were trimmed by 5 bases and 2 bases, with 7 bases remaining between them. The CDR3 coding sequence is TGTGCCATCAGTAGGCTGGCCTACAATGAGCAGTTCTTC. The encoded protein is CAISRLAYNEQFF.

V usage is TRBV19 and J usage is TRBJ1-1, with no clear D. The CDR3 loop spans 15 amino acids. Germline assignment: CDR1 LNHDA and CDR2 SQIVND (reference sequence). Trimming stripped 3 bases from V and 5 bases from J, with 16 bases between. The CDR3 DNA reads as TGTGCCAGTAGTATCCCTTGGTCCGCCGGAACTGAAGCTTTCTTT. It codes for CASSIPWSAGTEAFF. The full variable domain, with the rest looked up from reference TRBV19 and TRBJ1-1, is DGGITQSPKYLFRKEGQNVTLSCEQNLNHDAMYWYRQDPGQGLRLIYYSQIVNDFQKGDIAEGYSVSREKKESFPLTVTSAQKNPTAFYLCASSIPWSAGTEAFFGQGTRLTVV.

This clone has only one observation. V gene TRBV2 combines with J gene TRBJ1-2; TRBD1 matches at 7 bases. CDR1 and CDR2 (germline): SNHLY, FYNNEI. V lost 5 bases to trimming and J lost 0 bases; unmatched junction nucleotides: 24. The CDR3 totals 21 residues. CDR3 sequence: CASSFPIGGSAQGPANYGYTF. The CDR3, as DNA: TGTGCCAGCAGTTTTCCCATCGGTGGTTCCGCACAGGGGCCAGCTAACTATGGCTACACCTTC.

In DNA, the CDR3 is TGCAGCGTTGAGGCCGGACAGGGGTATAGCGGCTACACCTTC. It specifies CSVEAGQGYSGYTF. The rearrangement joins TRBV29-1 to TRBJ1-2; the match to TRBD1 covers 9 bases. The trim removed 3 bases at V and 8 bases at J, leaving 10 bases unmatched. The germline CDR1 and CDR2 sequences are SQVTM and ANQGSEA. The CDR3 spans 14 residues.